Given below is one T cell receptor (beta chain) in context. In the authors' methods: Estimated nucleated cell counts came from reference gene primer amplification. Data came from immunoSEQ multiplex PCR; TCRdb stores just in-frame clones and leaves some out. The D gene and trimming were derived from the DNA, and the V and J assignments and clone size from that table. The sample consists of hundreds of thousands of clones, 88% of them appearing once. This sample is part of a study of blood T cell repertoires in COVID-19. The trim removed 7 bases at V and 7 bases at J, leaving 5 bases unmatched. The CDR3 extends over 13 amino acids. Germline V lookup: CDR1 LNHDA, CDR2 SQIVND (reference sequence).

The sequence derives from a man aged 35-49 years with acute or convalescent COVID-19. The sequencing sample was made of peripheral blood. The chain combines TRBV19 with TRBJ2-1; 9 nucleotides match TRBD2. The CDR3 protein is CASTRAGGNEQFF. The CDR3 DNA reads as TGTGCCAGTACCCGAGCGGGAGGAAATGAGCAGTTCTTC. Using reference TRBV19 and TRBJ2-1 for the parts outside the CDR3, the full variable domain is DGGITQSPKYLFRKEGQNVTLSCEQNLNHDAMYWYRQDPGQGLRLIYYSQIVNDFQKGDIAEGYSVSREKKESFPLTVTSAQKNPTAFYLCASTRAGGNEQFFGPGTRLTVL.